Detailed here is one T cell receptor beta chain. Its antigen is not known. Sequencing used immunoSEQ multiplex PCR; TCRdb keeps in-frame clones, though not all of them. The table includes some 120,000 clones, over 85% detected once. CDR3 length: 13 residues. V was shortened by 1 base and J by 7 bases, with 8 bases between the two germline ends. Germline CDR1 is SGHVS and CDR2 is FQNEAQ. This entry is derived from a study of graft-versus-host responses after intestinal transplantation. Study at large: Recipients obtained multivisceral, liver-intestinal, or isolated intestinal transplants. All recipients were given anti-thymocyte globulin induction, and tacrolimus and steroids were then administered for 2 to 4 years.

The sample was unstimulated CD4+ T cells sorted from spleen or lymph node cells, taken before intestinal transplant. The TCR originated in a human donor who received an intestinal transplant. V usage is TRBV7-8 and J usage is TRBJ2-4; D remains unclear. The CDR3 here is CASSLEGRNIQYF. In DNA, the CDR3 is TGTGCCAGCAGCTTAGAAGGGCGGAACATTCAGTACTTC.